A single sample gave rise to the 11 T cell receptor beta chains below, sequenced in a study of T cell repertoires in ileal Crohn's disease. Clones were read by immunoSEQ multiplex PCR, and TCRdb kept only the in-frame ones, dropping some. The sample consists of approximately 9,600 clones, over 65% of them appearing once. Sequencing used ileal tissue. The source is an adult with Crohn's disease.

The gene calls are TRBV14 and TRBJ1-3; TRBD1 might be the D (5 bases). V was pared by 1 base and J by 0 bases, with 10 bases between. Germline lookup yields CDR1 SGHDN and CDR2 FVKESK. This CDR3 region has 16 residues. CDR3 residues: CASSQGERGSGNTIYF. DNA of the CDR3: TGTGCCAGCAGCCAAGGGGAAAGGGGCTCTGGAAACACCATATATTTT. The full variable domain, completed using reference TRBV14 and TRBJ1-3, is EAGVTQFPSHSVIEKGQTVTLRCDPISGHDNLYWYRRVMGKEIKFLLHFVKESKQDESGMPNNRFLAERTGGTYSTLKVQPAELEDSGVYFCASSQGERGSGNTIYFGEGSWLTVV.

This clone has a single count. The J gene is TRBJ2-1, the V gene TRBV5-1, with TRBD1 matching over 8 bases. Germline-derived CDR1 and CDR2 are SGHRS and YFSETQ. Losses at the gene ends were 3 bases for V and 6 bases for J; bases not matched to a gene: 8. The CDR3 extends over 15 amino acids. CDR3 sequence: CASSYGTGYINEQFF. CDR3 in DNA: TGCGCCAGCAGCTACGGGACAGGATACATCAATGAGCAGTTCTTC.

V gene TRBV18 combines with J gene TRBJ1-5, with 9 bases that match TRBD1. With V trimmed by 8 bases and J by 7 bases, 9 bases remained unmatched. CDR1 and CDR2 (germline): KGHSH, LQKENI. This CDR3 has 14 amino acids. Written as DNA, the CDR3 is TGTGCCAGCGCCACGGGACAGGGAGGCCAGCCCCAGCATTTT. Translated, it gives CASATGQGGQPQHF.

V usage is TRBV4-3 and J usage is TRBJ2-3, with 9 bases identical to TRBD2. The V and J ends lost 0 bases and 4 bases, in that order; junction bases with no gene match: 11. The CDR3 has 18 residues. Germline V gene data show CDR1 as LGHNA and CDR2 as YSLEER. CDR3 loop: CASSQDSRGGRSADTQYF. The CDR3 DNA reads as TGCGCCAGCAGCCAAGATTCGCGGGGGGGCCGTAGTGCAGATACGCAGTATTTT.

V is TRBV6-6 and J is TRBJ1-6, with 9 nucleotides matching TRBD1. Germline values: CDR1 MNHNY, CDR2 SVGAGI (reference sequence). CDR3 length equals 14 residues. The J segment lost 9 bases and the V segment lost 5 bases, leaving 5 bases of the junction unmatched. Written as DNA, the CDR3 is TGTGCCAGCAGTACTCAACAGGGGGCTTCACCCCTCCACTTT. Translated: CASSTQQGASPLHF.

V usage is TRBV7-2 and J usage is TRBJ1-3; D is perhaps TRBD1 (5 bases). CDR1 and CDR2 from the germline V gene are SGHTA and FQGNSA. CDR3 size: 15 residues. The V gene lost 5 bases and the J gene lost 4 bases, with 15 bases spanning the gap. The CDR3 reads CASSPYQGVGNTIYF. The DNA of the CDR3 is TGTGCCAGCAGCCCATACCAGGGCGTCGGAAACACCATATATTTT.

This chain joins TRBV29-1 and TRBJ2-7, with TRBD1 as a possible D gene (6 bases). V dropped 1 base and J dropped 2 bases, with 18 bases sitting between them. Per the germline V gene, CDR1 is SQVTM and CDR2 is ANQGSEA. The CDR3 loop spans 16 amino acids. The CDR3 here is CSVEGGSTGLAYEQYF. In DNA form, the CDR3 reads TGCAGCGTTGAAGGGGGGTCAACAGGGTTGGCCTACGAGCAGTACTTC.

This sequence joins TRBV11-2 and TRBJ2-2; 7 bases align to TRBD1. The junction had 18 bases not matched to a gene; V was cut back by 8 bases and J by 3 bases. The CDR3 length is 18 residues. The germline gives CDR1 SGHAT, CDR2 FQNNGV. CDR3 nucleotides: TGTGCCAGCTCCCTCGGAAGGGGGCGGAGCACTTACACCGGGGAGCTGTTTTTT. Translation: CASSLGRGRSTYTGELFF. Complete variable domain (other parts from reference TRBV11-2 and TRBJ2-2): EAGVAQSPRYKIIEKRQSVAFWCNPISGHATLYWYQQILGQGPKLLIQFQNNGVVDDSQLPKDRFSAERLKGVDSTLKIQPAKLEDSAVYLCASSLGRGRSTYTGELFFGEGSRLTVL.

The V call is TRBV5-1, the J call TRBJ1-3; TRBD1 aligns across 7 bases. Germline V gene lookup returns CDR1 SGHRS and CDR2 YFSETQ. V was pared by 1 base and J by 0 bases, with 7 bases of the junction left unmatched. This CDR3 is 17 amino acids long. The CDR3 DNA reads as TGCGCCAGCAGCTTGACGGGACAGCGCAGCTCTGGAAACACCATATATTTT. Residues: CASSLTGQRSSGNTIYF.

The V call is TRBV6-5, the J call TRBJ1-3; unclear D gene. Germline V gene sequence: CDR1 MNHEY, CDR2 SVGAGI. CDR3 length equals 15 residues. The V end was cut by 2 bases, the J end by 2 bases, with 10 bases between. CDR3 coding DNA: TGTGCCAGCAGTTACCGGTCCGATACTGGAAACACCATATATTTT. This sequence encodes CASSYRSDTGNTIYF.

The chain couples TRBV19 to TRBJ1-6; 9 bases are shared with TRBD1. The CDR3 totals 14 residues. Per germline, CDR1 LNHDA and CDR2 SQIVND (reference sequence). The J segment lost 7 bases and the V segment lost 4 bases, leaving 2 bases of the junction unmatched. The CDR3 DNA reads as TGTGCCAGTAGTACCGGGACAGGGAATTCACCCCTCCACTTT. Protein sequence: CASSTGTGNSPLHF.